The 4 T cell receptor beta chains listed next were all sequenced from one sample in a study of spatial heterogeneity in lung cancer. The time point denotes: sample taken at primary tumor resection. TCRdb passed the 5' RACE reads through MiXCR, listing each CDR3 protein once. The top ten clones hold 77% of a sample with 7,000 to 8,000 distinct CDR3 sequences, 6% to 7% of them seen once. This sample comprised PBMCs, obtained at surgery. These receptors all stem from a male donor with early-stage non-small cell lung cancer.

This chain uses TRBV20-1 with TRBJ2-3, with D tentatively TRBD2 (7 bases). The CDR3 has 15 amino acids. V was pared by 3 bases and J by 2 bases, with 15 bases between. Germline V gene data show CDR1 as DFQATT and CDR2 as SNEGSKA (reference sequence). The CDR3 here is CSAREGGTVTDTQYF. The DNA for the CDR3 is TGCAGTGCTAGGGAGGGGGGGACCGTCACAGATACGCAGTATTTT.

This clonotype was detected ten times or more. This chain uses TRBV11-3 with TRBJ1-3, with D uncertain. Germline assignment: CDR1 SGHNT and CDR2 YENEEA. Deletions cut 5 bases from V and 2 bases from J, with 7 bases between. CDR3 size: 13 residues. This CDR3 is CASSLSTGNTIYF. The CDR3 DNA reads TGTGCCAGCAGCCTCAGCACTGGAAACACCATATATTTT.

This clonotype was counted many times. The chain combines TRBV24-1 with TRBJ1-2; tentative D call: TRBD1 (5 bases). Looked up from germline, CDR1 is KGHDR and CDR2 is SFDVKD. V gave up 0 bases and J gave up 8 bases, with 12 bases separating them. This CDR3 region has 14 residues. Written as DNA, the CDR3 is TGTGCCACCAGTGATTTGCAAGGGGTTGGAGGCTACACCTTC. Amino acids: CATSDLQGVGGYTF.

This clonotype was observed at least ten times. The V gene is TRBV20-1, the J gene TRBJ1-1, with D unclear. The CDR3 is 20 residues long. Trimming removed 5 bases from V and 0 bases from J, with 31 bases in between. Germline assignment: CDR1 DFQATT and CDR2 SNEGSKA (reference sequence). The CDR3 here is CSAPVRVVRLTRLMNTEAFF. CDR3 nucleotides: TGCAGTGCTCCGGTTCGGGTCGTCCGCCTTACCAGGCTCATGAACACTGAAGCTTTCTTT.